These 4 T cell receptor beta chains came from one sample sequenced in a study of cytomegalovirus exposure and HLA in healthy donors. Use of 60 Vbeta and 13 Jbeta primers characterized the PCR. TCRdb keeps only in-frame clones here, not all; method: immunoSEQ multiplex PCR. The data hold around 100,000 clones, with approximately 70% observed a single time. Sequenced: PBMCs. The receptors come from a woman younger than 35 in good health and CMV-seropositive.

This chain uses TRBV1 with TRBJ2-7; the D call of TRBD1 is as the table states it, not checked on the DNA. TRBV1 is a pseudogene locus. CDR3 length equals 16 residues. CDR3 bases: TGCACCAGCAGCCAAGATATCGACAGGAGTTCCTACGAGCAGTACTTC. This sequence encodes CTSSQDIDRSSYEQYF.

There are a few counts of this clone. The chain recombines TRBV6-5 with TRBJ1-1, with a possible D match to TRBD1 (6 bases). The CDR3 is made up of 14 amino acids. Trimming removed 2 bases from V and 0 bases from J, with 7 bases in between. Germline CDR1 and CDR2: MNHEY and SVGAGI. The CDR3 nucleotides read TGTGCCAGCAGTTACGGACAGTTGAACACTGAAGCTTTCTTT. This encodes CASSYGQLNTEAFF.

This clone appeared a single time. The chain uses TRBV19 and TRBJ2-3, with D perhaps matching TRBD1 (6 bases). Trimming removed 4 bases from V and 2 bases from J, with 10 bases in between. Germline assignment: CDR1 LNHDA and CDR2 SQIVND (reference sequence). The CDR3 is 14 amino acids. CDR3 in DNA: TGTGCCAGTAGTAAGACAGGAATCACAGATACGCAGTATTTT. Amino acid sequence: CASSKTGITDTQYF.

The chain is built from TRBV28 and TRBJ2-1; D is possibly TRBD2 (5 bases). Germline V CDR1 and CDR2: MDHEN, SYDVKM. The V gene lost 8 bases and the J gene lost 0 bases, with 14 bases spanning the gap. The CDR3 has 15 residues. CDR3 loop: CASPPMAGSYNEQFF. The CDR3 nucleotides read TGTGCCAGCCCCCCAATGGCGGGCTCCTACAATGAGCAGTTCTTC. Filled out from reference TRBV28 and TRBJ2-1, the complete variable domain reads DVKVTQSSRYLVKRTGEKVFLECVQDMDHENMFWYRQDPGLGLRLIYFSYDVKMKEKGDIPEGYSVSREKKERFSLILESASTNQTSMYLCASPPMAGSYNEQFFGPGTRLTVL.